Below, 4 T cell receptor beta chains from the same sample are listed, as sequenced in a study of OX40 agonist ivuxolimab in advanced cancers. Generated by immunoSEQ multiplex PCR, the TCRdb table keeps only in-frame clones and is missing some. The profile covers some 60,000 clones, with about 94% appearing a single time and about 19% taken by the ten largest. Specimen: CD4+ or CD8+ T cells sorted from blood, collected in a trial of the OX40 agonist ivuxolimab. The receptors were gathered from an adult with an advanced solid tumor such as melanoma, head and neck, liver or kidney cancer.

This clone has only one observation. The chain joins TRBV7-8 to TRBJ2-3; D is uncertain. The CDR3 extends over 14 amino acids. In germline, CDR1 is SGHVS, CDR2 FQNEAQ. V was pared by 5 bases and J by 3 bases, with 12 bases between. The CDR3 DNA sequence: TGTGCCAGCAGCCCCGAGAGTAAAACAGATACGCAGTATTTT. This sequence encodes CASSPESKTDTQYF.

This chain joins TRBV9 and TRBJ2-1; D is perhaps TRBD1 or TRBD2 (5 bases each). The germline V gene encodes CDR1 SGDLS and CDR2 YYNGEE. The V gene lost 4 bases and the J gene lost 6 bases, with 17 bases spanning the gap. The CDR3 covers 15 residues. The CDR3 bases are TGTGCCAGCAGCCCCTGGGACGGCCCTTCCAATGAGCAGTTCTTC. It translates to CASSPWDGPSNEQFF.

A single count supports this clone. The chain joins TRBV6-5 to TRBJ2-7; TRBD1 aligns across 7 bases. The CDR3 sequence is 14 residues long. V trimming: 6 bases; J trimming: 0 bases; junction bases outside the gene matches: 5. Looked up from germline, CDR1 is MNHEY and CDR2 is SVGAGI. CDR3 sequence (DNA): TGTGCCAGCAGCCCGACAGGGAGCTCCTACGAGCAGTACTTC. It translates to CASSPTGSSYEQYF.

The CDR3 loop is CASRGASDGGYTF. The CDR3 nucleotides read TGTGCCAGCAGAGGGGCCTCGGATGGTGGCTACACCTTC. This chain connects TRBV2 to TRBJ1-2, with D possibly being TRBD1 (5 bases). The CDR3 contains 13 residues. Per the germline V gene, CDR1 is SNHLY and CDR2 is FYNNEI. Trimming left V 6 bases short and J 7 bases short, with 15 bases between.